These T cell receptor beta chains were read from a single sample in a study of human T cells and chemical hapten exposure. One entry per CDR3 protein results from TCRdb running MiXCR on the RACE reads. The sample carries about 97,000 distinct CDR3 sequences, roughly a quarter recorded once. The sample here was whole blood, taken in connection with sensitization to the hapten diphenylcyclopropenone (DPC). The receptors shown here come from a middle-aged man with alopecia areata. Some clones in this sample may be carry-over from other donors' samples. Each CDR3 is given with its conserved first and last residue. D genes are given only for firm matches. Rows give clone size only sometimes, using once, few, many, or a class for an expanded clone.

v_gene	j_gene	abundance	d_gene	CDR3aa	CDR3nt
TRBV3-1	TRBJ2-1	many	-	CASSQVGGVGEQFF	TGTGCCAGCAGCCAAGTAGGAGGGGTCGGTGAGCAGTTCTTC
TRBV6-1	TRBJ2-7	few	-	CASRQVSSYEQYF	TGTGCCAGCCGACAGGTGAGCTCCTACGAGCAGTACTTC
TRBV20-1	TRBJ2-3	few	TRBD2	CSARDPSGRVTDTQYF	TGCAGTGCTAGAGATCCTAGCGGGAGGGTCACAGATACGCAGTATTTT
TRBV6-5	TRBJ2-5	-	-	CASSYSSIPQCF	TGTGCCAGCAGTTACTCGTCTATCCCCCAGTGCTTC
TRBV4-3	TRBJ2-1	-	-	CASSQDAGRGLLNEQFF	TGCGCCAGCAGCCAAGATGCAGGGAGAGGACTGCTCAATGAGCAGTTCTTC
TRBV2	TRBJ2-6	-	-	CASTPGLSGANVLTF	TGTGCCAGCACTCCCGGCCTATCTGGGGCCAACGTCCTGACTTTC
TRBV9	TRBJ2-7	-	TRBD1	CAIPRPGQSYEQYF	TGTGCCATCCCACGGCCGGGACAGTCCTACGAGCAGTACTTC
TRBV12-3/TRBV12-4	TRBJ1-4	-	-	CASSLDIPTNEKLFF	TGTGCCAGCAGTTTAGACATCCCAACTAATGAAAAACTGTTTTTT
TRBV7-8	TRBJ2-5	-	TRBD1	CATGGIETQYF	TGTGCCACAGGGGGCATTGAGACCCAGTACTTC
TRBV6-5	TRBJ2-7	-	TRBD1	CASSYYRDSTEQYF	TGTGCCAGCAGTTACTACCGGGACAGCACGGAGCAGTACTTC